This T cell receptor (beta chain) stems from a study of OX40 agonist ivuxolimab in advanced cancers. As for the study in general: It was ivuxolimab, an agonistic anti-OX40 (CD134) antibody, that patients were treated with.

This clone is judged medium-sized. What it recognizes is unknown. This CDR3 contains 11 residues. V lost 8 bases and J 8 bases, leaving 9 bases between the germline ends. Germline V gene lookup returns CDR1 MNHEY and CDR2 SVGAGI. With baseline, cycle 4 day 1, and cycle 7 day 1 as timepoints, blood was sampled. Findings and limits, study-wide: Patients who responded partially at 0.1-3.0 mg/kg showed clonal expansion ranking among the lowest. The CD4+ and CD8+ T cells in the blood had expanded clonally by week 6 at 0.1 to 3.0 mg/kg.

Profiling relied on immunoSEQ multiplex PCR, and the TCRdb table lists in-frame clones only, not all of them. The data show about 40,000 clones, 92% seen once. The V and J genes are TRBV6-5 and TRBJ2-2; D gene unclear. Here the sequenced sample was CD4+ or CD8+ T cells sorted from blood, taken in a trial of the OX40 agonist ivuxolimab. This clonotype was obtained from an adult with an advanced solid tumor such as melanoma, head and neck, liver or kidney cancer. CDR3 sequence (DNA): TGTGCCAGCGTCGGAACAGGGGAGCTGTTTTTT. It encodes CASVGTGELFF.